This TCR beta chain was profiled in a study of technical replicates of blood from a handful of donors (dated by TCRdb to about 2017). The library was obtained by the immunoSEQ multiplex PCR assay. TCRdb retrieved this table from immuneACCESS and kept in-frame rearrangements only. Not all clones are present; in checked studies, unresolved V genes account for under half, and no reason is known for the remainder. The sample records approximately 73,000 clones, 93% of which are singletons. Approximately 0.27% of the sample comes from the top ten. Its CDR3 holds 14 amino acids, cysteine through phenylalanine. Only CDR3 DNA remains: 42 bases, in frame from the first base. The germline V and J ends show losses of 3 bases and 3 bases respectively, and no gene match explains 3 bases of the junction. CDR1 KGHSH and CDR2 LQKENI are derived from the germline V gene. Turning to this clone: The antigen this receptor binds is unknown. There are no base qualities to consult, and no much larger clone falls within one base.

The source of this sequence is a human donor in good health. Rearrangement joined TRBV18 to TRBJ1-2; TRBD1 fits 8 bases in the junction. The specimen was T cells isolated from PBMCs. CDR3 sequence: CASSPGQEDYGYTF. Here is the DNA: TGTGCCAGCTCACCGGGACAGGAGGACTATGGCTACACCTTC.